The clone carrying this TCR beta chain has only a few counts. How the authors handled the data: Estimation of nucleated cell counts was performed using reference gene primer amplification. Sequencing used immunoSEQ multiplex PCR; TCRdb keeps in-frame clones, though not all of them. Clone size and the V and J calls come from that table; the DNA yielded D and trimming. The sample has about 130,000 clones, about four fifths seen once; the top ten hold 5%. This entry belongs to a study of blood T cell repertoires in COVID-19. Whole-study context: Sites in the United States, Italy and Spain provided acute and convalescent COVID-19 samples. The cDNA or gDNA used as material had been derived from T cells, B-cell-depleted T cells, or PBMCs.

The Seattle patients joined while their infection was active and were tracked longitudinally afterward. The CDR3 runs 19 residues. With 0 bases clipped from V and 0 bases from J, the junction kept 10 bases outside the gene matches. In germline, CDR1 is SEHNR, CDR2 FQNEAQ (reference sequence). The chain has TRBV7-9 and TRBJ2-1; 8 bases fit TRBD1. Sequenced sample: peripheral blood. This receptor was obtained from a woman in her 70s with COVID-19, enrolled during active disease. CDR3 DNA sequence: TGTGCCAGCAGCTTAGCAAGGGGTAGGACAGGGAGCTCCTACAATGAGCAGTTCTTC. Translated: CASSLARGRTGSSYNEQFF.